This entry lists 5 T cell receptor beta chains sequenced from one sample in a study of blood T cell repertoires in COVID-19. Data came from immunoSEQ multiplex PCR; TCRdb stores just in-frame clones and leaves some out. Of around 99,000 clones in the sample, around 74% were seen once. What was sequenced was peripheral blood. These receptor sequences come from an elderly woman with active or convalescent COVID-19.

This chain joins TRBV18 and TRBJ2-3, with a weak D call TRBD1 (5 bases). This CDR3 spans 16 amino acids. The germline CDR1 and CDR2 sequences are KGHSH and LQKENI. V shed 2 bases and J shed 2 bases, with 14 bases lying between them. The CDR3 is CASSPFTRGFTDTQYF. The CDR3 DNA is TGTGCCAGCTCACCATTCACAAGGGGCTTCACAGATACGCAGTATTTT.

The genes are TRBV28 and TRBJ1-4; D remains unclear. This CDR3 is 16 amino acids long. V was clipped by 5 bases and J by 5 bases, with 18 bases between them. Germline CDR1 is MDHEN and CDR2 is SYDVKM. The CDR3 is CASSLLDPGLNEKLFF. CDR3 nucleotides: TGTGCCAGCAGTCTTCTCGATCCCGGGTTGAATGAAAAACTGTTTTTT.

This chain links TRBV10-1 with TRBJ2-1; D unresolved. Germline V gene sequence: CDR1 WNHNN, CDR2 SYGVQD (reference sequence). The CDR3 length is 14 residues. V shed 2 bases and J shed 7 bases, with 12 bases lying between them. The CDR3 region has the DNA TGCGCCAGCAGTGAGGCAGGTATCGGAAATGAGCAGTTCTTC. Translation gives CASSEAGIGNEQFF.

This clone was seen more than once but under ten times. The chain links TRBV2 to TRBJ1-5; TRBD1 matches at 7 bases. Germline-derived CDR1 and CDR2 are SNHLY and FYNNEI. This CDR3 is 14 amino acids long. J gave up 5 bases and V 8 bases, and 9 bases lay outside the gene matches. The DNA for the CDR3 is TGTGCCAGCGCACCGGGACAGTCGTATCAGCCCCAGCATTTT. Translated: CASAPGQSYQPQHF.

About this clone itself: At one boundary the junction diverges from the germline segment, which might be a read error. The chain has TRBV18 and TRBJ2-1; 16 bases line up with TRBD2. CDR1 and CDR2 from the germline V gene are KGHSH and LQKENI. CDR3 length: 20 amino acids. The CDR3 loop reads CASSPLGLAGGASSYNKQFF. In DNA, the CDR3 is TGTGCCAGCTCACCTCTGGGACTAGCGGGAGGGGCGAGCTCCTACAATAAGCAGTTCTTC.